This T cell receptor (beta chain) is from a study of cytomegalovirus exposure and HLA in healthy donors. Study overall: Earlier sequencing of approximately 180 million T cells yielded fewer than 140 million unique TCR beta sequences.

Trimming pared 0 bases from V and 5 bases from J, leaving 16 bases between. The CDR3 sequence is 15 residues long. The germline gives CDR1 GTSNPN, CDR2 SVGIG (reference sequence). 13 Jbeta primers and 60 Vbeta primers were used for the PCR. The repertoire was sequenced with immunoSEQ multiplex PCR; TCRdb's copy has only in-frame clones and lacks some. Among under 120,000 clones listed, about 68% were seen once. The chain joins TRBV30 to TRBJ1-1; D gene unclear. Sequenced: PBMCs. This receptor was obtained from a man aged 25 to 40 in good health and CMV-seropositive. CDR3 sequence: CAWSVAWEATTEAFF. CDR3 nucleotides: TGTGCCTGGAGTGTCGCGTGGGAGGCAACAACTGAAGCTTTCTTT.